This T cell receptor (beta chain) was found in a study of T cell responses to AZD1222 COVID-19 vaccine. The CDR3 has 14 amino acids. The germline V gene has CDR1 LGHDT and CDR2 YNNKEL (reference sequence). Trimming removed 1 base from V and 6 bases from J, with 10 bases in between. Sequenced by immunoSEQ multiplex PCR; TCRdb stores in-frame clones only, minus some. The sample comprises fewer than 70,000 clones, over 85% of which are singletons, and approximately 5% rests with the top ten. Sequenced material: peripheral blood, taken on day 0 of AZD1222 vaccination. The V call is TRBV3-1 (or the pseudogene TRBV3-2), the J call TRBJ1-5; D is uncertain. This TCR derives from an adult in good health. CDR3 DNA sequence: TGTGCCAGCAGCCAAGCCCTATCCCGTCAGCCCCAGCATTTT. It yields the protein CASSQALSRQPQHF.